Below, one T cell receptor beta chain is given with its context. Its antigen is not known. Clones were read by immunoSEQ multiplex PCR, and TCRdb kept only the in-frame ones, dropping some. The sample lists about 15,000 clones, roughly 83% occurring once. This specimen comes from a study of PD-1 blockade in classical Hodgkin lymphoma. Whole-study findings and limits: There was a significant rise in CD4+ TCR diversity by C4D1, with no such rise for CD8+. Causes of the repertoire differences remain undefined, possibly disease activity or prior therapy.

Every single patient, without exception, relapsed after autologous stem cell transplantation, and brentuximab vedotin exposure varied. Complete response, partial response or progressive disease was recorded as best response. The V gene's germline CDR1 is MNHEY and CDR2 SMNVEV (reference sequence). This CDR3 comprises 11 residues. V was shortened by 6 bases and J by 5 bases, with 6 bases between the two germline ends. The origin of this receptor is a human donor with classical Hodgkin lymphoma. The V and J genes are TRBV27 and TRBJ2-3; D gene uncertain. This sample comprised peripheral blood mononuclear cells (PBMCs), obtained before the second cycle of nivolumab. The CDR3 sequence is CASSLRDTQYF. In nucleotides, the CDR3 is TGTGCCAGCAGCCTGAGAGATACGCAGTATTTT.